This entry lists 8 T cell receptor beta chains sequenced from one sample in a study of T cells in Graves' hyperthyroidism and ophthalmopathy. Amplification of TCR beta CDR3 regions used RNA as the template. A first-round RT-PCR of the TCR CDR3 used the HTBI primer set. TCRdb analysed the multiplex PCR reads with MiXCR anew, one entry per CDR3 protein. Here the sample spans some 200,000 distinct CDR3 sequences, less than 20% being singletons. The sequencing input was blood. The receptor source for this set is a woman between 50 and 59 years old with Graves' hyperthyroidism.

This clonotype was seen repeatedly, ten times or more. The chain couples TRBV28 to TRBJ1-5, with 7 bases matching TRBD1. V shed 7 bases, J shed 3 bases, and the junction held 3 bases outside the gene matches. Germline V gene sequence: CDR1 MDHEN, CDR2 SYDVKM. The CDR3 runs to 13 residues. The CDR3 nucleotides are TGTGCCAGCAAGGGACAGTACAATCAGCCCCAGCATTTT. This encodes CASKGQYNQPQHF.

This clonotype was recorded at least ten times. The chain recombines TRBV6-1 with TRBJ1-1; D call uncertain. The CDR3 loop spans 13 amino acids. Germline CDR1 MNHNS, CDR2 SASEGT. V gave up 9 bases and J gave up 0 bases, with 11 bases separating them. This chain's CDR3 is CASKNTMNTEAFF. The CDR3 DNA follows: TGTGCCAGTAAAAACACCATGAACACTGAAGCTTTCTTT.

Only a few counts were recorded for this clonotype. V usage is TRBV27 and J usage is TRBJ1-2, with 7 bases aligning to TRBD1. The CDR3 extends over 17 amino acids. V lost 5 bases and J lost 4; bases outside the gene matches: 16. Germline loops: CDR1 MNHEY, CDR2 SMNVEV (reference sequence). The CDR3 reads CASSPTPGQEPTYGYTF. CDR3 bases: TGTGCCAGCAGTCCAACCCCCGGACAGGAACCCACCTATGGCTACACCTTC.

The J gene is TRBJ2-2, the V gene TRBV7-3; no firm D call. The CDR3 loop spans 15 amino acids. CDR1 is SGHTA and CDR2 is FQGTGA in the germline V gene. Deletions cut 5 bases from V and 1 base from J, with 11 bases between. CDR3 nucleotides: TGTGCCAGCAGCCACCTCGGCGGGAACACCGGGGAGCTGTTTTTT. Amino acids: CASSHLGGNTGELFF.

CDR3 amino acids: CASSQEKRIQGRYLDTEAFF. The CDR3 bases are TGTGCCAGCAGCCAAGAGAAGAGGATACAGGGTCGGTATTTGGACACTGAAGCTTTCTTT. The chain uses TRBV4-2 and TRBJ1-1; TRBD1 might be the D (6 bases). This CDR3 is 20 amino acids long. Trimming took off 0 bases at V and 3 bases at J, with 26 bases between the two ends. From germline, CDR1 is LGHNA and CDR2 YNFKEQ.

This clonotype was found many times. V gene TRBV13 combines with J gene TRBJ1-6; possibly TRBD1 for D (6 bases). V lost 5 bases and J 10 bases, leaving 21 bases between the germline ends. The CDR3 length is 16 residues. Germline CDR1 PRHDT, CDR2 FYEKMQ (reference sequence). The CDR3 bases are TGTGCCAGCAGCCCCCAAGCGAACAGGGCGTGGTCACCCCTCCACTTT. Translating it yields CASSPQANRAWSPLHF.

This clonotype was recorded at least ten times. This rearrangement joins TRBV20-1 to TRBJ2-1, with 8 bases identical to TRBD2. The CDR3 totals 15 residues. The J segment lost 2 bases and the V segment lost 3 bases, leaving 6 bases of the junction unmatched. The germline V gene encodes CDR1 DFQATT and CDR2 SNEGSKA (reference sequence). The CDR3 loop reads CSASPGLGAYNEQFF. The CDR3 DNA reads TGCAGTGCTAGTCCGGGACTAGGCGCCTACAATGAGCAGTTCTTC.

For this clonotype: This may come from a read error, since a much larger clone is one base off. The V call is TRBV28, the J call TRBJ1-4, with a weak D call TRBD1 (6 bases). The CDR3 extends over 15 amino acids. Germline loops: CDR1 MDHEN, CDR2 SYDVKM. Trimming cost V 4 bases and J 4 bases, with 13 bases left between them. CDR3 nucleotides: TGTGCCAGCAGTTCGTACAGGGAGATTAATGAAAAACTGTTTTTT. It codes for CASSSYREINEKLFF.